The T cell receptor (beta chain) described here comes from a study of blood T cell repertoires in COVID-19. Background on the study: Sources were T cells, B-cell-depleted T cells, or PBMCs; the material itself was cDNA or gDNA.

Per the original methods: By means of reference gene primer amplification, nucleated cell counts were estimated. The table came from immunoSEQ multiplex PCR; TCRdb's copy has only in-frame clones and leaves some out. V and J calls plus clone size are reproduced from that table; the DNA served to infer D and trimming. The sample includes just over 250,000 clones, roughly 86% of them seen just once. The CDR3 runs to 13 residues. Germline assignment: CDR1 LGHNA and CDR2 YSLEER. Trimming shortened V by 0 bases and J by 13 bases, and 16 bases separated the two germline ends. The V call is TRBV4-3, the J call TRBJ2-7, with D possibly matching TRBD1 (6 bases). The sequence derives from a woman in her 50s with acute or convalescent COVID-19. The source material was peripheral blood. This CDR3 reads CASSQDRAGVHYF. CDR3 DNA sequence: TGCGCCAGCAGCCAAGATAGGGCAGGGGTCCACTACTTC.